These T cell receptor beta chains were read from a single sample in a study of shared clonotypes between healthy human individuals. Repertoires were generated with immunoSEQ multiplex PCR, while TCRdb's copy carries only in-frame clones and drops some. The data show some 2,000,000 clones, 95% seen once. The sample comprised naive CD4+ T cells sorted from blood. Receptors originate from a man younger than 35 in good health. CDR3s include the opening cysteine and the closing phenylalanine or tryptophan. Fields, in order: D gene, J gene, V gene, clone size, CDR3 protein, CDR3 DNA. A D gene is named only where the DNA matches it firmly. Some rows have no size entry. The others give once, few or many, or a class for an expanded clone.

D: -; J: TRBJ2-1; V: TRBV6-5; size: once; CDR3: CASSPPRGLYNEQFF; DNA: TGTGCCAGCAGTCCCCCCCGGGGCTTATACAATGAGCAGTTCTTC
D: -; J: TRBJ2-3; V: TRBV10-3; size: once; CDR3: CAISPSGGTDTQYF; DNA: TGTGCCATCAGCCCCTCGGGGGGCACAGATACGCAGTATTTT
D: TRBD1; J: TRBJ1-2; V: TRBV30; size: -; CDR3: CAWTLPGQGAYGYTF; DNA: TGTGCCTGGACTTTGCCGGGACAGGGGGCCTATGGCTACACCTTC
D: TRBD2; J: TRBJ2-7; V: TRBV6-5; size: -; CDR3: CASSYSLAGDREQYF; DNA: TGTGCCAGCAGTTACTCCCTAGCGGGAGATAGGGAGCAGTACTTC
D: -; J: TRBJ1-5; V: TRBV10-1; size: -; CDR3: CASLAYQPQHF; DNA: TGCGCCAGCCTTGCGTATCAGCCCCAGCATTTT
D: -; J: TRBJ2-5; V: TRBV6-1; size: once; CDR3: CASGLWGWETQYF; DNA: TGTGCCAGCGGCCTGTGGGGTTGGGAGACCCAGTACTTC
D: TRBD1; J: TRBJ1-2; V: TRBV7-9; size: -; CDR3: CASRPGTGGANYGYTF; DNA: TGTGCCAGCAGACCCGGGACAGGGGGGGCTAACTATGGCTACACCTTC
D: -; J: TRBJ2-3; V: TRBV15; size: -; CDR3: CATSRDQGVGYTDTQYF; DNA: TGTGCCACCAGCAGAGACCAAGGGGTGGGATACACAGATACGCAGTATTTT
D: -; J: TRBJ2-5; V: TRBV4-2; size: -; CDR3: CASSQRWLGGETQYF; DNA: TGTGCCAGCAGCCAGAGGTGGTTGGGGGGAGAGACCCAGTACTTC
D: TRBD1; J: TRBJ1-4; V: TRBV6-6; size: once; CDR3: CASSLDRAQGEKLFF; DNA: TGTGCCAGCAGTCTCGACAGGGCCCAGGGTGAAAAACTGTTTTTT
D: -; J: TRBJ1-4; V: TRBV6-1; size: -; CDR3: CASSGPREGEKLFF; DNA: TGTGCCAGCAGTGGTCCCAGGGAAGGTGAAAAACTGTTTTTT
D: -; J: TRBJ2-1; V: TRBV19; size: -; CDR3: CASRAGARNNEQFF; DNA: TGTGCCAGTCGGGCAGGGGCGAGAAACAATGAGCAGTTCTTC
D: -; J: TRBJ2-7; V: TRBV28; size: -; CDR3: CASSQSPGSYEQYF; DNA: TGTGCCAGCAGTCAATCTCCTGGCAGCTACGAGCAGTACTTC
D: TRBD1; J: TRBJ2-3; V: TRBV2; size: -; CDR3: CASSEDRTTDTQYF; DNA: TGTGCCAGCAGTGAGGACAGGACCACAGATACGCAGTATTTT
D: -; J: TRBJ2-3; V: TRBV11-2; size: -; CDR3: CASTKLLGQTDTQYF; DNA: TGTGCCAGCACTAAACTGCTCGGACAGACAGATACGCAGTATTTT
D: -; J: TRBJ2-5; V: TRBV5-4; size: -; CDR3: CASTSARGQETQYF; DNA: TGTGCCAGCACCTCCGCCAGGGGCCAAGAGACCCAGTACTTC
D: -; J: TRBJ2-7; V: TRBV29-1; size: -; CDR3: CSVGESYEQYF; DNA: TGCAGCGTTGGTGAGTCCTACGAGCAGTACTTC
D: TRBD1; J: TRBJ1-1; V: TRBV6-1; size: -; CDR3: CASRFDRGTEAFF; DNA: TGTGCCAGCAGGTTTGACAGGGGCACTGAAGCTTTCTTT
D: TRBD1; J: TRBJ2-1; V: TRBV28; size: -; CDR3: CASSPPDRGRYEQFF; DNA: TGTGCCAGCAGTCCACCCGACAGGGGAAGGTATGAGCAGTTCTTC
D: -; J: TRBJ2-1; V: TRBV7-7; size: once; CDR3: CASSLASGEYNEQFF; DNA: TGTGCTAGCAGCTTAGCTTCGGGGGAGTACAATGAGCAGTTCTTC
D: TRBD1; J: TRBJ2-3; V: TRBV5-1; size: -; CDR3: CASSLEPDRVSTDTQYF; DNA: TGCGCCAGCAGCTTAGAACCTGACAGGGTTAGCACAGATACGCAGTATTTT
D: TRBD1; J: TRBJ2-1; V: TRBV29-1; size: -; CDR3: CSVARDREKVNEQFF; DNA: TGCAGCGTGGCTCGGGACAGGGAAAAAGTCAATGAGCAGTTCTTC
D: -; J: TRBJ1-5; V: TRBV5-8; size: -; CDR3: CASSPTAAKAQHF; DNA: TGTGCCAGCAGTCCCACCGCCGCCAAGGCCCAGCATTTT
D: TRBD2; J: TRBJ2-7; V: TRBV5-1; size: -; CDR3: CASSLVPSGDEQYF; DNA: TGCGCCAGCAGCTTGGTCCCTAGCGGGGACGAGCAGTACTTC
D: -; J: TRBJ2-3; V: TRBV5-1; size: -; CDR3: CASSLLGGKTDTQYF; DNA: TGCGCCAGCAGCCTGCTCGGGGGTAAGACAGATACGCAGTATTTT
D: -; J: TRBJ1-6; V: TRBV11-2; size: -; CDR3: CASRPGRERAPLHF; DNA: TGTGCCAGCAGACCCGGACGGGAAAGAGCTCCCCTCCACTTT
D: -; J: TRBJ1-2; V: TRBV5-1; size: -; CDR3: CASGSGTPTYGGYTF; DNA: TGCGCCAGCGGGTCCGGGACACCGACCTATGGGGGCTACACCTTC
D: -; J: TRBJ2-3; V: TRBV5-1; size: -; CDR3: CASSHTRRDTDTQYF; DNA: TGCGCCAGCAGCCATACTAGGCGGGACACAGATACGCAGTATTTT
D: TRBD1; J: TRBJ1-6; V: TRBV27; size: -; CDR3: CASRADRVGSYNSPLHF; DNA: TGTGCCAGCAGGGCCGACAGGGTGGGGTCCTATAATTCACCCCTCCACTTT
D: -; J: TRBJ1-5; V: TRBV5-1; size: few; CDR3: CASSLEGNSNQPQHF; DNA: TGCGCCAGCAGCTTGGAGGGGAATAGCAATCAGCCCCAGCATTTT
D: TRBD1; J: TRBJ2-7; V: TRBV19; size: -; CDR3: CASSTDRDYEQYF; DNA: TGTGCCAGTAGTACGGACAGGGACTACGAGCAGTACTTC
D: -; J: TRBJ2-7; V: TRBV6-1; size: once; CDR3: CASSEDGYEQYF; DNA: TGTGCCAGCAGTGAAGATGGTTACGAGCAGTACTTC
D: -; J: TRBJ2-7; V: TRBV6-5; size: -; CDR3: CASRVGGEQYF; DNA: TGTGCCAGCAGGGTGGGCGGCGAGCAGTACTTC
D: TRBD1; J: TRBJ1-2; V: TRBV6-5; size: -; CDR3: CASSSGGRNYGYTF; DNA: TGTGCCAGCAGTTCAGGGGGCAGGAACTATGGCTACACCTTC
D: -; J: TRBJ2-7; V: TRBV6-1; size: -; CDR3: CASRKQGDPANEQYF; DNA: TGTGCCAGCAGGAAACAGGGTGATCCGGCGAACGAGCAGTACTTC
D: TRBD1; J: TRBJ1-2; V: TRBV25-1; size: -; CDR3: CASSGTGNALNYGYTF; DNA: TGTGCCAGCAGTGGGACAGGGAATGCCCTTAACTATGGCTACACCTTC
D: -; J: TRBJ1-1; V: TRBV5-4; size: -; CDR3: CASSLVGSSTEAFF; DNA: TGTGCCAGCAGCCTTGTTGGGTCCTCGACTGAAGCTTTCTTT
D: TRBD2; J: TRBJ2-5; V: TRBV2; size: once; CDR3: CASRPSGVETQYF; DNA: TGTGCCAGCAGGCCTAGCGGGGTGGAGACCCAGTACTTC
D: -; J: TRBJ2-1; V: TRBV7-2; size: -; CDR3: CASSLRVGTSQRDNEQFF; DNA: TGTGCCAGCAGCTTAAGGGTGGGTACCTCCCAACGGGACAATGAGCAGTTCTTC
D: TRBD1; J: TRBJ2-7; V: TRBV6-5; size: -; CDR3: CASSYLPGDRGYEQYF; DNA: TGTGCCAGCAGTTACCTACCGGGGGACAGGGGGTACGAGCAGTACTTC